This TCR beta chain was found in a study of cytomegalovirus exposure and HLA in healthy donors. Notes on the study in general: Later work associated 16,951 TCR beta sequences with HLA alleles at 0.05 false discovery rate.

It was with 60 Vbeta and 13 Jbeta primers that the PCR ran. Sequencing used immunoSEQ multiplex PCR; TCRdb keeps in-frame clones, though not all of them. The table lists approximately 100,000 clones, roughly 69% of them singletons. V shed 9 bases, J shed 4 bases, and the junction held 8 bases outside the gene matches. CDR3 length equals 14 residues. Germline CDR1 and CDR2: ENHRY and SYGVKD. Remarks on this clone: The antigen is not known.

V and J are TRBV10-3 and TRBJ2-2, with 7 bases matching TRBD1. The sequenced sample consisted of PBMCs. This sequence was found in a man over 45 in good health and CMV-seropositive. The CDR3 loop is CAIRGGWGTGELFF. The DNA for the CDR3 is TGTGCCATACGAGGGGGCTGGGGCACCGGGGAGCTGTTTTTT.